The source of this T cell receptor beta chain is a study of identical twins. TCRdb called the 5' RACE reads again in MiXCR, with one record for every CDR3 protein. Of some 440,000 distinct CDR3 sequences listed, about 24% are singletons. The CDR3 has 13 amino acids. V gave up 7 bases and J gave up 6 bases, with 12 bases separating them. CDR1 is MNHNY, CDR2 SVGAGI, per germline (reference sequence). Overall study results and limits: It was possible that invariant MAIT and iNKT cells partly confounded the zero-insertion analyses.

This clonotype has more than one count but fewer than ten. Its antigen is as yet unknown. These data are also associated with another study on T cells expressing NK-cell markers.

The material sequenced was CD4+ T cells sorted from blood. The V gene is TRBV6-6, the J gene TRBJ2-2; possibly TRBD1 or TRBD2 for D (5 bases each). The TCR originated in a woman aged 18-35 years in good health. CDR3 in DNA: TGTGCCAGCAACCCCGAGGGGCCCGGGGAGCTGTTTTTT. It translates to CASNPEGPGELFF.